A selection of T cell receptor beta chains follows, all from one sample in a study of blood T cell repertoires in COVID-19. The protocol was immunoSEQ multiplex PCR, while the TCRdb copy is restricted to in-frame clones and leaves out a portion. The sample has some 250,000 clones, roughly 79% seen once. The sequenced sample was peripheral blood. The origin of the receptors is a woman in her fifties or sixties with active or convalescent COVID-19. Both conserved end residues are part of each CDR3. Fields, in order: D gene, clone size, V gene, J gene, CDR3 protein, CDR3 DNA. D genes are given only for firm matches. Clone size is stated in some rows and not others, as once, few, many or a class when expanded.

>-|-|TRBV3-1/TRBV3-2|TRBJ2-4
CASSQERQELAKNIQYF
TGTGCCAGCAGCCAAGAGCGACAGGAATTAGCCAAAAACATTCAGTACTTC
>TRBD1|-|TRBV19|TRBJ2-7
CASSIWGQQEQYF
TGTGCCAGTAGTATATGGGGACAGCAAGAGCAGTACTTC
>-|-|TRBV5-1|TRBJ1-2
CASSGAPQANYGYTF
TGCGCCAGCAGCGGGGCTCCTCAAGCTAACTATGGCTACACCTTC
>TRBD1|-|TRBV7-9|TRBJ1-1
CASSPYGLTGLNTEAFF
TGTGCCAGCAGCCCTTATGGACTGACAGGGTTGAACACTGAAGCTTTCTTT
>TRBD2|-|TRBV18|TRBJ2-2
CASSPPSGGNTGELFF
TGTGCCAGCTCACCACCCAGCGGGGGTAACACCGGGGAGCTGTTTTTT
>TRBD1|-|TRBV9|TRBJ2-3
CASSATGGSGDTQYF
TGTGCCAGCAGCGCTACAGGGGGCTCGGGAGATACGCAGTATTTT
>-|-|TRBV7-2|TRBJ1-3
CASSFRLGAGNTIYF
TGTGCCAGCAGCTTCCGTCTGGGGGCAGGAAACACCATATATTTT
>-|-|TRBV7-6|TRBJ1-6
CASSSLYLHF
TGTGCCAGCAGCTCCTTATACCTCCACTTT
>-|once|TRBV7-8|TRBJ1-1
CAVAREINTEAFF
TGTGCCGTGGCCAGGGAAATCAATACTGAAGCTTTCTTT
>-|-|TRBV7-9|TRBJ1-3
CASSPGVRGNTIYF
TGTGCCAGCAGCCCGGGGGTGAGGGGAAACACCATATATTTT
>-|-|TRBV18|TRBJ1-2
CASSSGGSYGYTF
TGTGCCAGCTCCTCGGGGGGGTCCTATGGCTACACCTTC
>-|-|TRBV6-5|TRBJ1-6
CASSSGPGQNSPLHF
TGTGCCAGCAGTTCTGGGCCGGGACAAAATTCACCCCTCCACTTT
>-|-|TRBV3-1/TRBV3-2|TRBJ2-7
CASSQDYRGASYEQYF
TGTGCCAGCAGCCAAGATTACCGGGGGGCCTCCTACGAGCAGTACTTC
>-|-|TRBV19|TRBJ1-4
CASSVLRTASTNEKLFF
TGTGCCAGTAGTGTGCTTAGGACAGCCTCAACTAATGAAAAACTGTTTTTT
>-|-|TRBV6-1|TRBJ2-7
CASSESLAGGRVEQYF
TGTGCCAGCAGTGAATCCTTGGCAGGGGGGCGGGTCGAGCAGTACTTC
>-|many|TRBV6-5|TRBJ2-6
CASSYATSGANVLTF
TGTGCCAGCAGTTACGCGACTTCTGGGGCCAACGTCCTGACTTTC
>TRBD2|-|TRBV9|TRBJ2-1
CASSPRLAYYNEQFF
TGTGCCAGCAGCCCCCGACTAGCGTATTACAATGAGCAGTTCTTC
>TRBD1|-|TRBV5-1|TRBJ2-5
CASSLAWTGQETQYF
TGCGCCAGCAGCTTGGCTTGGACAGGGCAAGAGACCCAGTACTTC
>-|-|TRBV12-3/TRBV12-4|TRBJ1-5
CASSLRQASSSF
TGTGCCAGCAGTTTGCGACAGGCCTCCAGCAGCTTT
>TRBD1|-|TRBV10-3|TRBJ1-2
CAISVRTGTSKRDGYTF
TGTGCCATCAGTGTAAGGACAGGAACCTCCAAACGAGATGGCTACACCTTC
>TRBD1|-|TRBV18|TRBJ1-6
CASSRFSGTGGVGNSPLHF
TGTGCCAGCTCACGTTTTTCCGGGACAGGGGGCGTTGGTAATTCACCCCTCCACTTT
>TRBD2|-|TRBV4-2|TRBJ2-3
CASSQELAGKTDTQYF
TGTGCCAGCAGCCAAGAACTAGCGGGGAAAACAGATACGCAGTATTTT
>TRBD2|-|TRBV4-3|TRBJ2-3
CASSQDLGGGTDTQYF
TGCGCCAGCAGCCAAGATCTCGGGGGGGGCACAGATACGCAGTATTTT
>-|-|TRBV11-2|TRBJ2-7
CASSPVAVYEQYF
TGTGCCAGCAGCCCCGTCGCGGTCTACGAGCAGTACTTC
>TRBD1|-|TRBV19|TRBJ2-3
CASSIAGTGTQYF
TGTGCCAGTAGTATAGCGGGGACAGGCACGCAGTATTTT
>-|-|TRBV6-1|TRBJ2-3
CASSEGADTQYF
TGTGCCAGCAGTGAAGGCGCAGATACGCAGTATTTT
>-|-|TRBV21-1|TRBJ2-7
CASSKDLQRGAYEQYF
TGTGCCAGCAGCAAAGACCTTCAGCGGGGGGCCTACGAGCAGTACTTC
>TRBD2|few|TRBV6-5|TRBJ2-1
CASRPGIAGYNEQFF
TGTGCCAGCAGGCCCGGTATAGCGGGCTACAATGAGCAGTTCTTC
>-|-|TRBV7-2|TRBJ2-5
CASSLSFRGRQETQYF
TGTGCCAGCAGCTTAAGCTTCAGGGGTAGGCAAGAGACCCAGTACTTC
>TRBD1|-|TRBV13|TRBJ1-5
CASSLGTGGNQPQHF
TGTGCCAGCAGCTTAGGGACAGGGGGCAATCAGCCCCAGCATTTT
>-|-|TRBV24-1|TRBJ2-6
CATSVSTPSGANVLTF
TGTGCCACCAGTGTTAGCACACCTTCTGGGGCCAACGTCCTGACTTTC
>TRBD1|many|TRBV18|TRBJ1-5
CASSQGARGNQPQHF
TGTGCCAGCTCACAGGGGGCAAGGGGCAATCAGCCCCAGCATTTT
>TRBD1|few|TRBV7-9|TRBJ2-1
CASKLGQDNEQFF
TGTGCCAGCAAACTCGGACAGGACAATGAGCAGTTCTTC
>-|-|TRBV7-9|TRBJ1-1
CASNQVNTEAFF
TGTGCCAGCAATCAGGTGAACACTGAAGCTTTCTTT
>TRBD2|once|TRBV9|TRBJ2-7
CASSVVPSGWDEQYF
TGTGCCAGCAGCGTAGTTCCTAGCGGGTGGGACGAGCAGTACTTC
>-|once|TRBV20-1|TRBJ2-1
CSASFLGGGDEQFF
TGCAGTGCTAGTTTCCTTGGCGGGGGCGATGAGCAGTTCTTC
>TRBD1|-|TRBV3-1/TRBV3-2|TRBJ2-2
CASSQWGQGPTGELFF
TGTGCCAGCAGCCAATGGGGACAGGGTCCCACCGGGGAGCTGTTTTTT
>-|-|TRBV4-2|TRBJ1-2
CASSQDVWDFNYGYTF
TGTGCCAGCAGCCAAGATGTTTGGGACTTTAACTATGGCTACACCTTC
>-|-|TRBV11-3|TRBJ2-7
CASSQLSYEQYF
TGTGCCAGCAGCCAACTCTCCTACGAGCAGTACTTC
>TRBD2|-|TRBV27|TRBJ2-7
CASSPSGGDEQYF
TGTGCCAGCAGTCCGAGCGGGGGCGACGAGCAGTACTTC
>-|-|TRBV6-5|TRBJ2-5
CASSYSTLVRETQYF
TGTGCCAGCAGTTACTCGACTCTAGTGAGGGAGACCCAGTACTTC
>-|-|TRBV6-5|TRBJ2-7
CASSYIGGSYEQYF
TGTGCCAGCAGTTATATAGGCGGATCCTACGAGCAGTACTTC
>-|-|TRBV6-5|TRBJ2-1
CAGRRSSYNEQFF
TGTGCCGGAAGGAGGAGCTCCTACAATGAGCAGTTCTTC
>-|-|TRBV7-9|TRBJ1-1
CASSPPFGRGLNTEAFF
TGTGCCAGCAGCCCCCCCTTCGGCAGGGGATTGAACACTGAAGCTTTCTTT
>TRBD2|-|TRBV7-3|TRBJ2-7
CASSFKGGREIKPYEQYF
TGTGCCAGCAGCTTTAAGGGCGGGAGAGAGATTAAGCCCTACGAGCAGTACTTC
>-|-|TRBV2|TRBJ2-7
CASSDPTGVPYEQYF
TGTGCCAGCAGTGACCCGACAGGAGTCCCCTACGAGCAGTACTTC
>TRBD2|-|TRBV25-1|TRBJ2-3
CASSAGLALSTDTQYF
TGTGCCAGCAGTGCAGGACTAGCCCTTAGCACAGATACGCAGTATTTT
>-|-|TRBV30|TRBJ2-3
CASQRTAGTDTQYF
TGTGCCTCCCAGCGCACGGCCGGGACAGATACGCAGTATTTT
>-|-|TRBV30|TRBJ2-3
CAWSKGVPDTQYF
TGTGCCTGGAGTAAGGGGGTACCAGATACGCAGTATTTT
>TRBD2|-|TRBV2|TRBJ2-2
CASRRTSGSNTGELFF
TGTGCCAGCAGGAGGACTAGCGGGTCGAACACCGGGGAGCTGTTTTTT
>TRBD1|once|TRBV7-9|TRBJ1-2
CASSSTGINYGYTF
TGTGCCAGCAGCTCGACAGGGATTAACTATGGCTACACCTTC
>-|-|TRBV2|TRBJ2-1
CADTSYNEQFF
TGTGCCGACACTTCCTACAATGAGCAGTTCTTC